The 24 T cell receptor beta chains below were found in one sample sequenced in a study of OX40 agonist ivuxolimab in advanced cancers. The library was made by the immunoSEQ multiplex PCR assay. Sourced from immuneACCESS, this table was stored by TCRdb with only in-frame sequences that have V and J called. A share of the clones is absent; for the studies checked, an unresolved V gene accounts for under half, and the remainder has no known explanation. The sample has 100,000 or so clones on record, 94% of them singletons. The top ten clonotypes cover 0.18% of the sample. Specimen: CD4+ or CD8+ T cells sorted from blood, collected in a trial of the OX40 agonist ivuxolimab. The receptors come from an adult with an advanced solid tumor such as melanoma, head and neck, liver or kidney cancer.

This chain uses TRBV9 with TRBJ2-2; D gene uncertain. The germline CDR1 and CDR2 sequences are SGDLS and YYNGEE. V was shortened by 0 bases and J by 1 base, with 7 bases between the two germline ends. CDR3 length equals 15 residues. Here the CDR3 reads CASSVVHGNTGELFF. The CDR3, as DNA: TGTGCCAGCAGCGTAGTGCACGGGAACACCGGGGAGCTGTTTTTT.

This chain joins TRBV6-6 and TRBJ2-7, with 10 bases that match TRBD1. Germline values: CDR1 MNHNY, CDR2 SVGAGI (reference sequence). CDR3 length equals 16 residues. Germline trimming cut 2 bases from V and 5 bases from J; bases unmatched to any gene: 9. This CDR3 is CASSYPTGTGVDEQYF. In DNA, the CDR3 is TGTGCCAGCAGTTACCCAACCGGGACAGGGGTCGACGAGCAGTACTTC.

The rearrangement uses TRBV4-3 and TRBJ2-5; D is ambiguous. The CDR3 spans 16 residues. Trimming took off 1 base at V and 2 bases at J, with 14 bases between the two ends. CDR1 LGHNA and CDR2 YSLEER come from the germline V gene. In nucleotides, the CDR3 is TGCGCCAGCAGCCAAGGTATTAGTCGGACGCAAGAGACCCAGTACTTC. It specifies CASSQGISRTQETQYF.

This sequence joins TRBV4-3 and TRBJ1-2, with D unresolved. The CDR3 is made up of 15 amino acids. Deletions cut 0 bases from V and 2 bases from J, with 10 bases between. CDR1 is LGHNA, CDR2 YSLEER, per germline. CDR3 bases: TGCGCCAGCAGCCAAGAGAGTCGGCAGAACTATGGCTACACCTTC. Amino acid sequence: CASSQESRQNYGYTF.

The rearrangement joins TRBV13 to TRBJ2-3; D remains ambiguous. Per the germline V gene, CDR1 is PRHDT and CDR2 is FYEKMQ (reference sequence). CDR3 length: 11 residues. Trimming took 5 bases from V and 6 from J, leaving 6 bases between them. CDR3 region: CASSTPDTQYF. Here the CDR3 DNA reads TGTGCCAGCAGCACGCCGGATACGCAGTATTTT.

The chain combines TRBV19 with TRBJ2-5; D may be TRBD1 (6 bases). Trimming shortened V by 4 bases and J by 0 bases, and 9 bases separated the two germline ends. CDR3 length equals 14 residues. The V gene's germline CDR1 is LNHDA and CDR2 SQIVND (reference sequence). The CDR3 nucleotides are TGTGCCAGTAGTAAAACAGGGAACCAAGAGACCCAGTACTTC. This translates into CASSKTGNQETQYF.

This clone was observed a single time. J is TRBJ1-1 and V is TRBV28; perhaps TRBD1 as D (6 bases). The germline V gene has CDR1 MDHEN and CDR2 SYDVKM. V was shortened by 2 bases and J by 5 bases, with 12 bases between the two germline ends. The CDR3 is made up of 14 amino acids. CDR3 amino acids: CASSLPGVQTEAFF. CDR3 bases: TGTGCCAGCAGTTTACCAGGGGTTCAAACTGAAGCTTTCTTT.

This sequence joins TRBV4-3 and TRBJ1-1, with D unclear. The germline V gene encodes CDR1 LGHNA and CDR2 YSLEER. The V end lost 0 bases, the J end lost 7 bases, and 9 bases lay between the germline ends. CDR3 length equals 13 residues. The CDR3 bases are TGCGCCAGCAGCCAAGATATACGCTATGAAGCTTTCTTT. Its protein is CASSQDIRYEAFF.

The rearrangement joins TRBV19 to TRBJ1-4, with 9 bases lining up with TRBD1. Per the germline V gene, CDR1 is LNHDA and CDR2 is SQIVND (reference sequence). The CDR3 runs to 14 residues. Trimming cost V 8 bases and J 6 bases; bases outside gene matches: 7. CDR3: CASSTGQGDEKLFF. CDR3 nucleotides: TGTGCCAGTTCAACGGGACAGGGAGATGAAAAACTGTTTTTT.

DNA for the CDR3: TGTGCCAGCAGCCCCCGGGCAAAGGGGCTTCGAACTTACGAGCAGTACTTC. This translates into CASSPRAKGLRTYEQYF. The chain combines TRBV5-6 with TRBJ2-7; a possible D gene is TRBD1 (5 bases). Trimming shortened V by 4 bases and J by 4 bases, and 24 bases separated the two germline ends. CDR3 length equals 17 residues. CDR1 and CDR2 from the germline V gene are SGHDT and YYEEEE.

The chain links TRBV28 to TRBJ2-7; D is possibly TRBD2 (5 bases). The V end was cut by 3 bases, the J end by 0 bases, with 15 bases between. Per germline, CDR1 MDHEN and CDR2 SYDVKM. The CDR3 extends over 16 amino acids. The CDR3 region is CASSFRGTAGSYEQYF. The CDR3 region has the DNA TGTGCCAGCAGTTTCCGGGGTACAGCAGGCTCCTACGAGCAGTACTTC. Together with reference TRBV28 and TRBJ2-7, the CDR3 gives the full variable domain: DVKVTQSSRYLVKRTGEKVFLECVQDMDHENMFWYRQDPGLGLRLIYFSYDVKMKEKGDIPEGYSVSREKKERFSLILESASTNQTSMYLCASSFRGTAGSYEQYFGPGTRLTVT.

The chain is built from TRBV18 and TRBJ2-1; TRBD2 matches at 8 bases. The trim removed 4 bases at V and 4 bases at J, leaving 6 bases unmatched. CDR1 is KGHSH, CDR2 LQKENI, per germline. The CDR3 loop spans 15 amino acids. The CDR3, as DNA: TGTGCCAGCTCACGAGAAGCGGGAGAGTACAATGAGCAGTTCTTC. It specifies CASSREAGEYNEQFF.

This clone was recorded once. This rearrangement joins TRBV25-1 to TRBJ2-7; D may be TRBD1 or TRBD2 (6 bases each). Germline V gene data show CDR1 as MGHDK and CDR2 as SYGVNS. The length of the CDR3 is 16 residues. Trimming removed 3 bases at V and 3 bases at J, with 18 bases between. The chain's CDR3 is CASSEPGAGSVYEQYF. The CDR3 nucleotides are TGTGCCAGCAGTGAGCCGGGGGCAGGCTCTGTCTACGAGCAGTACTTC.

J is TRBJ2-7 and V is TRBV2, with TRBD1 identical over 8 bases. Germline V gene data show CDR1 as SNHLY and CDR2 as FYNNEI. The CDR3 length is 13 residues. The V and J ends lost 6 bases and 1 base, in that order; junction bases with no gene match: 2. The chain's CDR3 is CASRQGASYEQYF. In nucleotides, the CDR3 is TGTGCCAGCAGGCAGGGGGCATCCTACGAGCAGTACTTC.

The rearrangement joins TRBV18 to TRBJ2-7, with no clear D. The CDR3 is 15 residues long. V lost 3 bases and J lost 6, with 18 bases in between. From germline, CDR1 is KGHSH and CDR2 LQKENI. For the CDR3, the DNA is TGTGCCAGCTCACCTGCGAGCGAACGATCGGGCGAGCAGTACTTC. Translated: CASSPASERSGEQYF.

The chain combines TRBV18 with TRBJ2-7, with D possibly being TRBD1 or TRBD2 (7 bases each). Germline loops: CDR1 KGHSH, CDR2 LQKENI. Trimming removed 4 bases at V and 4 bases at J, with 20 bases between. The CDR3 spans 16 residues. CDR3 sequence (DNA): TGTGCCAGCTCACTCGGACAGGCCCGGGGAGGGTACGAGCAGTACTTC. Encoded protein: CASSLGQARGGYEQYF.

The genes are TRBV18 and TRBJ1-1, with D possibly being TRBD1 (5 bases). CDR3 length: 17 amino acids. Germline V CDR1 and CDR2: KGHSH, LQKENI. Trimming removed 1 base from V and 1 base from J, with 16 bases in between. Here the CDR3 reads CASSPLGGTTTNTEAFF. DNA for the CDR3: TGTGCCAGCTCACCACTCGGGGGAACCACTACGAACACTGAAGCTTTCTTT.

CDR3 DNA sequence: TGTGCCAGCAGCGTAGTTAGCGGGGGGGCCAAAGAGACCCAGTACTTC. Its protein product is CASSVVSGGAKETQYF. The rearrangement links TRBV9 to TRBJ2-5; 11 bases line up with TRBD2. V shed 0 bases, J shed 3 bases, and the junction held 4 bases outside the gene matches. The CDR3 has 16 amino acids. Germline CDR1 is SGDLS and CDR2 is YYNGEE.

V is TRBV5-8 and J is TRBJ1-6; possibly TRBD1 for D (5 bases). The V end lost 2 bases, the J end lost 0 bases, and 12 bases lay between the germline ends. In germline, CDR1 is SGHTS, CDR2 YDEGEE. The CDR3 has 17 residues. The CDR3 nucleotides are TGTGCCAGCAGCTTCGTTGACAGTAGCTCCTATAATTCACCCCTCCACTTT. It codes for CASSFVDSSSYNSPLHF. The variable domain in full, completed from reference TRBV5-8 and TRBJ1-6, reads EAGVTQSPTHLIKTRGQQATLRCSPISGHTSVYWYQQALGLGLQFLLWYDEGEERNRGNFPPRFSGRQFPNYSSELNVNALELEDSALYLCASSFVDSSSYNSPLHFGNGTRLTVT.

The J gene is TRBJ1-1, the V gene TRBV30, with D perhaps matching TRBD1 (6 bases). Trimming removed 4 bases at V and 1 base at J, with 10 bases between. Germline CDR1 reads GTSNPN; CDR2 reads SVGIG (reference sequence). CDR3 length equals 13 residues. This CDR3 reads CAWTRTENTEAFF. The CDR3 nucleotides read TGTGCCTGGACCAGGACAGAGAACACTGAAGCTTTCTTT.

The chain joins TRBV10-3 to TRBJ1-1, with D unclear. The CDR3 is 13 amino acids. Germline lookup yields CDR1 ENHRY and CDR2 SYGVKD. Trimming cost V 6 bases and J 2 bases, with 10 bases left between them. CDR3 nucleotide sequence: TGTGCCATCAGACATCGACAAAACACTGAAGCTTTCTTT. Protein product: CAIRHRQNTEAFF.

This clone appeared once. The CDR3 region is CASSQAGQGANTEAFF. CDR3 DNA sequence: TGTGCCAGCAGCCAAGCCGGACAGGGGGCGAACACTGAAGCTTTCTTT. The chain uses TRBV7-2 and TRBJ1-1, with TRBD1 matching over 11 bases. The CDR3 totals 16 residues. After removal of 5 bases from V and 1 base from J, the junction contained 6 bases not matched to a gene. Per the germline V gene, CDR1 is SGHTA and CDR2 is FQGNSA.

Of note for this clone: The same CDR3 can be traced to other DNA sequences in this sample. The V gene is TRBV27, the J gene TRBJ1-1; 7 bases match TRBD1. Germline V gene data show CDR1 as MNHEY and CDR2 as SMNVEV (reference sequence). The V and J ends lost 4 bases and 5 bases, in that order; junction bases with no gene match: 7. This CDR3 region has 14 residues. The CDR3 sequence: CASSSGQVGTEAFF. DNA of the CDR3: TGTGCCAGCAGTTCCGGACAGGTAGGGACTGAAGCTTTCTTT.

As for this clone: One end of the junction is discordant with germline, which a read error may explain. The V call is TRBV7-2, the J call TRBJ2-7, with TRBD2 matching 9 bases. There are 13 residues in the CDR3. The V gene's germline CDR1 is SGHTA and CDR2 FQGNSA. The CDR3 is CASSPAGGAEQYF. CDR3 DNA sequence: TGCGCCAGCAGCCCGGCGGGGGGGGCCGAGCAGTACTTC.